This T cell receptor beta chain is drawn from a study of T cells in Graves' hyperthyroidism and ophthalmopathy. With 5 bases clipped from V and 4 bases from J, the junction kept 9 bases outside the gene matches. CDR3 size: 15 residues. The germline V gene encodes CDR1 SNHLY and CDR2 FYNNEI. Patients between 18 and 65 years old had hyperthyroidism, newly diagnosed and lasting under 2 months. Points from the study as a whole: The model made its ophthalmopathy prediction, and onset followed a median around 6.9 months later. Ophthalmopathy cases were set apart from stable hyperthyroidism by a 13 V-J model.

RNA transcripts yielded amplified TCR beta CDR3 regions. An initial round of RT-PCR targeting the TCR CDR3 relied on the HTBI primer set. TCRdb used MiXCR to reprocess the multiplex PCR reads, holding one entry per CDR3 protein. The sample records under 350,000 distinct CDR3 sequences, 21% being singletons. With regard to this clonotype: The antigen remains undetermined.

This receptor was identified in a woman between 45 and 65 years old with Graves' hyperthyroidism. The sample was blood. The chain employs TRBV2 and TRBJ2-7; 9 bases agree with TRBD2. The CDR3 loop reads CASSYSQRGEYEQYF. CDR3 DNA sequence: TGTGCCAGCAGTTACTCCCAGCGGGGGGAATACGAGCAGTACTTC.